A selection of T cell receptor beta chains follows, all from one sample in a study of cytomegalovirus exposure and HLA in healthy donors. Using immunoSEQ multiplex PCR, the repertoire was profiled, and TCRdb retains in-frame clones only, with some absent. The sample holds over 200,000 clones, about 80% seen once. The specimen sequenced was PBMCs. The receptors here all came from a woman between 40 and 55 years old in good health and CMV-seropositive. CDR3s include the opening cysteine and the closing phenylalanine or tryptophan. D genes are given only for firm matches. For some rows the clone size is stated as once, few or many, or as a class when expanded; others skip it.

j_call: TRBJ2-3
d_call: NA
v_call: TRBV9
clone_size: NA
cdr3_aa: CASSVVPRADTQYF
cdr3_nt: TGTGCCAGCAGCGTAGTCCCGCGGGCAGATACGCAGTATTTT

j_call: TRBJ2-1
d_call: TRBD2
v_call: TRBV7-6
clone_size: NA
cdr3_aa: CASTPAGNVLYNEQFF
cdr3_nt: TGTGCCAGCACCCCAGCGGGGAACGTCCTCTACAATGAGCAGTTCTTC

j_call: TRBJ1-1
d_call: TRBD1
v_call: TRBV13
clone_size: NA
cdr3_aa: CASSLGQGIGEAFF
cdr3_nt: TGTGCCAGCAGCTTGGGACAGGGGATCGGTGAAGCTTTCTTT

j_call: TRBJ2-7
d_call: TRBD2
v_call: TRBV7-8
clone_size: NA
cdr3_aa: CASSSRSGRDPYEQYF
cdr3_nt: TGTGCCAGCAGCTCCCGAAGCGGGAGGGACCCCTACGAGCAGTACTTC

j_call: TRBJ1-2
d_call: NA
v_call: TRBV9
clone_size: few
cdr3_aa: CASSTGGGRNYGYTF
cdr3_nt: TGTGCCAGCAGCACCGGGGGGGGCCGAAACTATGGCTACACCTTC

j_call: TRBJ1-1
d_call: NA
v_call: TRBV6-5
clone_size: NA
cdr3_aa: CASKADRRGTEAFF
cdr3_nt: TGTGCCAGCAAGGCGGACCGCCGGGGCACTGAAGCTTTCTTT

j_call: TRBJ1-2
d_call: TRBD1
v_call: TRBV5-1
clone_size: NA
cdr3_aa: CASSLAPTGNYGYTF
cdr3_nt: TGCGCCAGCAGCTTGGCCCCGACAGGGAACTATGGCTACACCTTC

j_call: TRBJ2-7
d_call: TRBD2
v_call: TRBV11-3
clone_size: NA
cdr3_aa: CASSPLAGGEQYF
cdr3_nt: TGTGCCAGCAGCCCCCTAGCGGGAGGCGAGCAGTACTTC

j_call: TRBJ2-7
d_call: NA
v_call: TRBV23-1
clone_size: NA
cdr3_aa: CASSPRGRGADSYEQYF
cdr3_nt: TGCGCCAGCAGTCCTCGGGGCAGGGGGGCTGACTCCTACGAGCAGTACTTC

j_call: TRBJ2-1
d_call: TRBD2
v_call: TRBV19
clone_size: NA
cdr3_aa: CASRAGPPWGEQFF
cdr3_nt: TGTGCCAGTAGAGCGGGACCACCGTGGGGTGAGCAGTTCTTC

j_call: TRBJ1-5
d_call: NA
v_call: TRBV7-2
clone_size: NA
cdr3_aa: CASSLVLGAGNQPQHF
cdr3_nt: TGTGCCAGCAGCTTAGTTCTGGGGGCTGGTAATCAGCCCCAGCATTTT

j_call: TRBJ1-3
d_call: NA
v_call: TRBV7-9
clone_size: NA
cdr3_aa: CASRQEAGHTIYF
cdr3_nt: TGTGCCAGCAGACAAGAGGCGGGCCACACCATATATTTT

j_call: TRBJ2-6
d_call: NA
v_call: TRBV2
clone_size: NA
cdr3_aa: CASLAGANVLTF
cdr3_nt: TGTGCCAGCCTCGCTGGGGCCAACGTCCTGACTTTC

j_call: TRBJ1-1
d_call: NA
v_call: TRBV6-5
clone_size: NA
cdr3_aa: CASNSRTLANTEAFF
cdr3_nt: TGTGCCAGCAACTCCCGGACACTCGCGAACACTGAAGCTTTCTTT

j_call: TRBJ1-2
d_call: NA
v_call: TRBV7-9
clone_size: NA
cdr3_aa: CSSSQTGYGYTF
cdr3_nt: TGTTCCAGCAGCCAGACAGGCTATGGCTACACCTTC

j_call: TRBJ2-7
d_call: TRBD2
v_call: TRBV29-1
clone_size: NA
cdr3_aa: CSVEDLGSGGTYEQYF
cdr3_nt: TGCAGCGTTGAAGATCTTGGGAGCGGGGGAACCTACGAGCAGTACTTC

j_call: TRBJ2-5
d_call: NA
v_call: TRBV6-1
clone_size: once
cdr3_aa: CASSVSRRLQETQYF
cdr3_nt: TGTGCCAGCAGTGTTTCGAGGCGTCTCCAAGAGACCCAGTACTTC

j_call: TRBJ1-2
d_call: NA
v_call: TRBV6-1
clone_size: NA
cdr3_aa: CASSEEPNYGYTF
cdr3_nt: TGTGCCAGCAGTGAGGAGCCCAACTATGGCTACACCTTC

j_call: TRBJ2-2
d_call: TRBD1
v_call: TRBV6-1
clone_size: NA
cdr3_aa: CASSPTGGGTGELFF
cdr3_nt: TGTGCCAGCAGTCCGACAGGGGGTGGAACCGGGGAGCTGTTTTTT

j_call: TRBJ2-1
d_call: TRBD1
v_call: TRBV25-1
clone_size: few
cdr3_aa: CASGQGAYNEQFF
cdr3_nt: TGTGCCAGCGGACAGGGGGCCTACAATGAGCAGTTCTTC

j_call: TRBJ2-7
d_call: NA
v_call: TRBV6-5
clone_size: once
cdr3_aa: CASSYSFGQPYEQYF
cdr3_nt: TGTGCCAGCAGTTACTCCTTCGGACAGCCCTACGAGCAGTACTTC

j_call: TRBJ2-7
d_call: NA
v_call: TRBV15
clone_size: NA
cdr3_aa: CATSGNRVEQYF
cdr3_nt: TGTGCCACCAGCGGTAACAGGGTCGAGCAGTACTTC

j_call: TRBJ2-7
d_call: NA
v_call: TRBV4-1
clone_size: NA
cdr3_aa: CASSQELQGLGYEQYF
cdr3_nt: TGCGCCAGCAGCCAAGAATTGCAGGGGTTGGGTTACGAGCAGTACTTC

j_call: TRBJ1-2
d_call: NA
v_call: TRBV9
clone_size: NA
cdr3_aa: CASRGVGKSNYGYTF
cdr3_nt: TGTGCCAGTCGGGGGGTGGGGAAGAGTAACTATGGCTACACCTTC

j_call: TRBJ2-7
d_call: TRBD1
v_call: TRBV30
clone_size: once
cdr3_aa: CAWSPIPGQGPVYF
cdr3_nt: TGTGCCTGGAGTCCGATACCGGGACAGGGACCGGTGTACTTC

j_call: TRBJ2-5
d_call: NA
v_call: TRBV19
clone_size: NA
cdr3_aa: CASSISPLQTPGQLKETQYF
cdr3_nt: TGTGCCAGTAGTATTTCTCCCCTACAAACACCGGGACAACTGAAAGAGACCCAGTACTTC

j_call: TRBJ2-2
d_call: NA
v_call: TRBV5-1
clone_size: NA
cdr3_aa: CASSWDIAGELFF
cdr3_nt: TGCGCCAGCAGCTGGGACATCGCCGGGGAGCTGTTTTTT

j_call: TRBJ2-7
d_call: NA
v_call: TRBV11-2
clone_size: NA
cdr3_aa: CASRREHEQYF
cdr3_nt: TGTGCCAGCCGCCGGGAGCACGAGCAGTACTTC

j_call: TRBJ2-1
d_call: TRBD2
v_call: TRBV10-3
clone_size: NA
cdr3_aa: CAITRTSGAYNEQFF
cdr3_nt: TGTGCCATCACCCGGACTAGCGGGGCGTACAATGAGCAGTTCTTC

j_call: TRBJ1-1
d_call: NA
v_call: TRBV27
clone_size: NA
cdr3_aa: CASSPGRSNTEAFF
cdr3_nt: TGTGCCAGCAGCCCCGGTCGGTCGAACACTGAAGCTTTCTTT

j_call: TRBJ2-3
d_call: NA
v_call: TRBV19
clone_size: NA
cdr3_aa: CATKPRRAPYF
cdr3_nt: TGTGCCACTAAACCCCGGCGGGCACCGTATTTT

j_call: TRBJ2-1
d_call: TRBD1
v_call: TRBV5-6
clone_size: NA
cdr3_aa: CATRDRVAVEQFF
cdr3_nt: TGTGCCACCCGGGACAGGGTAGCTGTTGAGCAGTTCTTC

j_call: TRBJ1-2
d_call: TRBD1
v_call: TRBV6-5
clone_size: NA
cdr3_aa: CASRQGTDGYTF
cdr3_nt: TGTGCCAGCAGACAGGGGACGGATGGCTACACCTTC

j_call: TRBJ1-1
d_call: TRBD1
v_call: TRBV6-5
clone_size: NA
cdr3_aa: CASSYPGQLEAFF
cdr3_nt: TGTGCCAGCAGTTACCCGGGACAGCTAGAAGCTTTCTTT

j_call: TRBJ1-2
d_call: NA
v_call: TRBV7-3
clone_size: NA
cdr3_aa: CSSSLGAAEAATPYGYTF
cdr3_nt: TGTTCCAGCAGCTTAGGGGCCGCCGAGGCAGCTACACCGTATGGCTACACCTTC

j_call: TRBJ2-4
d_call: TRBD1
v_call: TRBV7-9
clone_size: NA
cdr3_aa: CSSSLANYRGKTKNIQYF
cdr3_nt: TGTTCCAGCAGCTTAGCGAACTACAGGGGTAAAACCAAAAACATTCAGTACTTC

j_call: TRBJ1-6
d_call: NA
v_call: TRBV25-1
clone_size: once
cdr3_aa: CASSDLPGSNSPLHF
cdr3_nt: TGTGCCAGCAGTGATTTACCGGGGAGCAATTCACCCCTCCACTTT

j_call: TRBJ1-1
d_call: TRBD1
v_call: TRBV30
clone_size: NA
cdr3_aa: CAWRGGQANTEAFF
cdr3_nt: TGTGCCTGGAGAGGGGGACAGGCGAACACTGAAGCTTTCTTT

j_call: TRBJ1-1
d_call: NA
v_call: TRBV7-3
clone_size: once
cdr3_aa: CASSSQAGGRIGAFF
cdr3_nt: TGTGCCAGCAGCTCCCAGGCGGGGGGCCGTATAGGAGCTTTCTTT

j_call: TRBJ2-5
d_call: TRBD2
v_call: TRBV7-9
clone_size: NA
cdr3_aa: CASSSGLAGGGETQYF
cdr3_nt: TGTGCCAGCAGCTCGGGACTAGCGGGAGGGGGAGAGACCCAGTACTTC

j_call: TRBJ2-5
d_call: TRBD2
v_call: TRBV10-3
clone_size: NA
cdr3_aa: CAISDWPSGPQETQYF
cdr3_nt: TGTGCCATCAGTGACTGGCCTAGCGGGCCGCAAGAGACCCAGTACTTC

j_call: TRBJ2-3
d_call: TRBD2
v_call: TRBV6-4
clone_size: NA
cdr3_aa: CASSASGTSGTGADTQYF
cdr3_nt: TGTGCCAGCAGCGCATCCGGGACTAGCGGTACGGGGGCAGATACGCAGTATTTT

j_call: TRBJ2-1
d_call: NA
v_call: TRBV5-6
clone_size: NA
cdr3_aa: CASSLLDGSSYNEQFF
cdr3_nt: TGTGCCAGCAGCTTGTTGGACGGGAGCTCCTACAATGAGCAGTTCTTC

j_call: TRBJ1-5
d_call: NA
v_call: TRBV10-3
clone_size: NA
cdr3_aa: CAIGIGGRDQPQHF
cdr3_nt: TGTGCCATCGGAATCGGGGGTAGGGATCAGCCCCAGCATTTT

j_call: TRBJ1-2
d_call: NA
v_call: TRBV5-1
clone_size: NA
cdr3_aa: CASSPGNYGYTF
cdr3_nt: TGCGCCAGCAGCCCAGGGAACTATGGCTACACCTTC

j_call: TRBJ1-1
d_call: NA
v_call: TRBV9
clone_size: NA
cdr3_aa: CASSVTDNTEAFF
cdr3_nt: TGTGCCAGCAGCGTGACAGATAACACTGAAGCTTTCTTT

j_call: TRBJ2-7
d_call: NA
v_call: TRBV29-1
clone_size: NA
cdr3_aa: CSAEDKSSYEQYF
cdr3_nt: TGCAGCGCCGAAGACAAGAGCTCCTACGAGCAGTACTTC

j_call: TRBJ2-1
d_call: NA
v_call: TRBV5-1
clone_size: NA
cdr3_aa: CASSLGGGGDEQFF
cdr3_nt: TGCGCCAGCAGCTTAGGGGGAGGGGGGGATGAGCAGTTCTTC

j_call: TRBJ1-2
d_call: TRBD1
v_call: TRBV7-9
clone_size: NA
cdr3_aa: CSSSQQGALGYTF
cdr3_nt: TGTTCCAGCAGCCAACAGGGGGCGCTTGGCTACACCTTC

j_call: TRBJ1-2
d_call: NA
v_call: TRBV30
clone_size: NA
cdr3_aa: CAWTSGGFGYTF
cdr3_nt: TGTGCCTGGACCTCCGGAGGGTTTGGCTACACCTTC

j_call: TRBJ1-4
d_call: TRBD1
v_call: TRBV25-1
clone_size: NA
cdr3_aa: CASSAQPGQGEEGKLFF
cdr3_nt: TGTGCCAGCAGTGCTCAGCCGGGACAGGGTGAAGAGGGAAAACTGTTTTTT

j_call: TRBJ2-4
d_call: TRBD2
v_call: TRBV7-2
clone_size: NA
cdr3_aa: CASRPTGGAKNIQYF
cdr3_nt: TGTGCCAGCAGACCGACGGGGGGAGCCAAAAACATTCAGTACTTC

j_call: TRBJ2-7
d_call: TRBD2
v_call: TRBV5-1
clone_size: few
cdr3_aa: CASSFTSGSSTYEQYF
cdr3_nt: TGCGCCAGCAGCTTTACTAGCGGGAGTAGTACCTACGAGCAGTACTTC

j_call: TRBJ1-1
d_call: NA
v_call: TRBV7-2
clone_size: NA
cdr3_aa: CASSSRGGIQNTEAFF
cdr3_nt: TGTGCCAGCAGCTCAAGGGGTGGCATACAGAACACTGAAGCTTTCTTT

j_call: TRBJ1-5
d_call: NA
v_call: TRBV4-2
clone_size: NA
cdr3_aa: CASSQEGSIGRNQPQHF
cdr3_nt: TGTGCCAGCAGCCAAGAAGGGAGTATAGGGCGCAATCAGCCCCAGCATTTT

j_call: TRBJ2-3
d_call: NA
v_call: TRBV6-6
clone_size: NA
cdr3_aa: CASTPLRSNTDTQYF
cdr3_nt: TGTGCCAGCACCCCTTTGCGTTCTAACACAGATACGCAGTATTTT